The source of this TCR beta chain is a study of identical twins. Study-level points and caveats: Clonotypes of the beta chain that were abundant in cord blood carried fewer insertions (memory repertoires showed none). The authors noted that invariant MAIT and iNKT cells could partly confound zero-insertion analyses.

Germline CDR1 is DFQATT and CDR2 is SNEGSKA (reference sequence). Trimming left V 3 bases short and J 5 bases short, with 25 bases between. The CDR3 consists of 17 residues. Healthy Caucasian individuals made up all the donors. A universal primer site arose from template switching, and cDNA bore unique molecular identifiers. TCRdb reprocessed the 5' RACE reads via MiXCR and lists one record per CDR3 protein. The table includes approximately 1.8 million distinct CDR3 sequences, under 35% detected once. This clonotype was observed a few times. What it binds is not known. The specimen was cord blood. The chain links TRBV20-1 to TRBJ1-2, with D hard to call. This clonotype was obtained from a newborn girl in good health. CDR3: CSASDEWRAGTGYGYTF. The DNA of the CDR3 is TGCAGTGCTAGTGATGAGTGGCGGGCAGGAACTGGGTATGGCTACACCTTC.